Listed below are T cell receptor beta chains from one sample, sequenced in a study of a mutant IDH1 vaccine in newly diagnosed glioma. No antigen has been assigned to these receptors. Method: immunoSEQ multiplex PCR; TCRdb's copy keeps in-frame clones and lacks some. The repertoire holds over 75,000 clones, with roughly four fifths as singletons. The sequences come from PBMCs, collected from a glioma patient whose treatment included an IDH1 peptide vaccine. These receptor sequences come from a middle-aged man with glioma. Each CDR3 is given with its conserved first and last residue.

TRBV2,CASSGGLGNEQFF
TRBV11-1,CASSLPASVGGRAEAFF
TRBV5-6,CASSLAGHREPQHF
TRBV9,CASGTSGSSTDTQYF
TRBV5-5,CASSFGLLGTEAFF
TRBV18,CASSPRQGGTDTQYF
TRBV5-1,CASSSLGYTEAFF
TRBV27,CASRRGQGPTDTQYF
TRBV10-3,CAISGGGNGYNEQFF
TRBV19,CASSPSRSSYEQYF
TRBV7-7,CASSFNPGETQYF
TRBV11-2,CASSLGPAYSGNTIYF
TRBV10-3,CAISEYGAGNTIYF
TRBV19,CASTSGSGNEQFF
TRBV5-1,CASSLKIGLNEQFF
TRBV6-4,CASSDSGQGSYNEQFF
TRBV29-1,CSVPASGRANTGELFF
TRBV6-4,CASRVRDRGPGANVLTF
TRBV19,CASSIHRGEQFF
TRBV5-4,CASSLGSPSSYEQYF
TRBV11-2,CASSPRLAGAYEQYF
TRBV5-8,CASSLDGYSNQPQHF
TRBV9,CASSGGRDQNSNQPQHF
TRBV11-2,CASSLTPELAAYEQYF
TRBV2,CASSETAGGGDTQYF
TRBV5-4,CASSLNGGPHNEQFF
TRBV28,CASSLGQRLYGYTF
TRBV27,CASSPYVGIKTAYSNQPQHF
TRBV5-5,CASSFGINRGYEQYF
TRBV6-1,CASNHGTSHYEQYF
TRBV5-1,CASSLGDRASPLHF
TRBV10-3,CAINRDRANEQFF
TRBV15,CATSRDPLSREQYF
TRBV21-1,CASSKGSRRDTQYF
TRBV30,CAWRRNTNEKLFF
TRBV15,CATSAAGTRVQETQYF
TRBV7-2,CASSHIRVLNTEAFF
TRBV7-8,CASSRGGQGSYEQYF
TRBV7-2,CASSLELLAGDNEQFF
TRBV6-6,CASSYRGPDSGNTIYF
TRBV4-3,CASSQDMTVYTF
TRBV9,CASSSAPGASYEQYF
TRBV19,CASSIAPHGNTEAFF
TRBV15,CATSRAPWRGGYEQYF
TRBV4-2,CASSQVQDSAIDTQYF
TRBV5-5,CASSLVQGRETQYF
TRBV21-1,CASSTLPRGRSYEQYF
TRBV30,CASLTGANVLTF
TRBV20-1,CSAVSVGYTF
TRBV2,CASSENGQEGGYTF
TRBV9,CASSVAGSYEQYF
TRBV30,CAWSFTRTGGYTGELFF
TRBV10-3,CATKEGWGQPNTEAFF
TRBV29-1,CSVESGVNQPQHF
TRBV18,CASSPPSTGSSSPLHF
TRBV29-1,CSVATSYEQYF
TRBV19,CASNRAGVGSGANVLTF
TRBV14,CASSFSNEKLFF
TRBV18,CASYLGVVNTEAFF
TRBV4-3,CASSQLTGSNTEAFF